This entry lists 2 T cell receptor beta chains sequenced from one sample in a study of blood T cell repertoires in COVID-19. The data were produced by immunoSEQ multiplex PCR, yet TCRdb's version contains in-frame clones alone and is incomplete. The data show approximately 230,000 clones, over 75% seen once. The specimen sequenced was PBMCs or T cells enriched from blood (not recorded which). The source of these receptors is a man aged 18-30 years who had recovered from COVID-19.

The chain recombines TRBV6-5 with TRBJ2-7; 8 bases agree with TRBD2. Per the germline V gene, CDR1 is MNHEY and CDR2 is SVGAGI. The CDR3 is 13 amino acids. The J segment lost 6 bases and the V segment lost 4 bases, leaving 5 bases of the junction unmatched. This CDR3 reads CASSFGGAGEQYF. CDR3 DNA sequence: TGTGCCAGCAGTTTCGGGGGGGCTGGCGAGCAGTACTTC.

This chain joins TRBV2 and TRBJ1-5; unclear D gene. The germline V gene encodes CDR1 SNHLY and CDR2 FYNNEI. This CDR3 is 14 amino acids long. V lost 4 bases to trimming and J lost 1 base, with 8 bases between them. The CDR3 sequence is CASSGEKSNQPQHF. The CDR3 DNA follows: TGTGCCAGCAGTGGGGAGAAGAGCAATCAGCCCCAGCATTTT. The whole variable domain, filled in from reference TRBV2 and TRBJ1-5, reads EPEVTQTPSHQVTQMGQEVILRCVPISNHLYFYWYRQILGQKVEFLVSFYNNEISEKSEIFDDQFSVERPDGSNFTLKIRSTKLEDSAMYFCASSGEKSNQPQHFGDGTRLSIL.